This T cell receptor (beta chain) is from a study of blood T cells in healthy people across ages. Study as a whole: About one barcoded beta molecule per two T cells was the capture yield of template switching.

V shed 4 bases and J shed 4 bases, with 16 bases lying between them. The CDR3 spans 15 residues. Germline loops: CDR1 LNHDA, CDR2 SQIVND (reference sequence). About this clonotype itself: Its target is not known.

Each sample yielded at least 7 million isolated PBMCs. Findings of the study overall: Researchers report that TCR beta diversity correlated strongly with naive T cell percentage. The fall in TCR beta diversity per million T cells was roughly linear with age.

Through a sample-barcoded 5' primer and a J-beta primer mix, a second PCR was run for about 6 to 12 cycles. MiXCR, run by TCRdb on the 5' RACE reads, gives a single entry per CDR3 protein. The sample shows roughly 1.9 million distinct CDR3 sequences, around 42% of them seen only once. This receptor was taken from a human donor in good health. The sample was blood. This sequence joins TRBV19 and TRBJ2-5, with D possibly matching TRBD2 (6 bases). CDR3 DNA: TGTGCCAGTAGTACGAAAAGGGGAGGTGGAGAGACCCAGTACTTC. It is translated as CASSTKRGGGETQYF.